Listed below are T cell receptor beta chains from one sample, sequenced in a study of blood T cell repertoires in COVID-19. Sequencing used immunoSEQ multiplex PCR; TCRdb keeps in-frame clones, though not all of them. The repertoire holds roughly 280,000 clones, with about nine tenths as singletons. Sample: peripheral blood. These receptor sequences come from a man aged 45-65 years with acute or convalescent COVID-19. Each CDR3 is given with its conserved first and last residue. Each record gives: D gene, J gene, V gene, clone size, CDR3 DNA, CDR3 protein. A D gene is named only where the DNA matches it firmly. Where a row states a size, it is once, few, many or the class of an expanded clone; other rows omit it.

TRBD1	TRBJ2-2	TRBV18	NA	TGTGCCAGCTCACCGGGACAGGGCTCCCCCGGGGAGCTGTTTTTT	CASSPGQGSPGELFF
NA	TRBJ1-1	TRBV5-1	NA	TGCGCCAGCAGCTTGTACCTTCAGGCGAACACTGAAGCTTTCTTT	CASSLYLQANTEAFF
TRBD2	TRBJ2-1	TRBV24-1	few	TGTGCCACCAGTGATGGCCAGCGGGGGCCTTACAATGAGCAGTTCTTC	CATSDGQRGPYNEQFF
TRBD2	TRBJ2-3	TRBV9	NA	TGTGCCAGCACTTTAGCGGGGGGGCACGGAGATACGCAGTATTTT	CASTLAGGHGDTQYF
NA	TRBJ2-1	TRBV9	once	TGTGCCAGCAGCGCGGCCAGGGGCCGGGGTGAGCAGTTCTTC	CASSAARGRGEQFF
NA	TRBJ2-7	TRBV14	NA	TGTGCCAGCAGCTCCCCCTCCCAGGGCTACGAGCAGTACTTC	CASSSPSQGYEQYF
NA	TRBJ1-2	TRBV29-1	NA	TGCAGCGTTGAAGTCAATGGCTACACCTTC	CSVEVNGYTF
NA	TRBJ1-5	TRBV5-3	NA	TGTGCCAGAAGCTTGAGGCAGGGGAGCAATCAGCCCCAGCATTTT	CARSLRQGSNQPQHF
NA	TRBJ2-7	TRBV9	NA	TGTGCCAGCAGCGTAGACTCAGGGCGCTACGAGCAGTACTTC	CASSVDSGRYEQYF
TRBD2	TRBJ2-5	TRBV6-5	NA	TGTGCCAGCAGTCCCGGGACTAGTCAAGAGACCCAGTACTTC	CASSPGTSQETQYF
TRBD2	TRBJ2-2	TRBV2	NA	TGTGCCAGCAGTGTTTGGACTAGCGGGGGGGCCGGCACCGGGGAGCTGTTTTTT	CASSVWTSGGAGTGELFF
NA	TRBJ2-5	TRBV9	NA	TGTGCCAGCAGCGTAGGTCCCCCCGAGGAGACCCAGTACTTC	CASSVGPPEETQYF
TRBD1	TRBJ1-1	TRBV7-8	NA	TGTGCCAGCAGCTTAGGCGGACAGGGACAAGCTTTCTTT	CASSLGGQGQAFF
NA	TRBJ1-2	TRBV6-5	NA	TGTGCCAGCAGGGGCGGGAACTATGGCTACACCTTC	CASRGGNYGYTF
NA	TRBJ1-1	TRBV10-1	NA	TGCGCCAGCAGTTTGAATAGGAACACTGAAGCTTTCTTT	CASSLNRNTEAFF
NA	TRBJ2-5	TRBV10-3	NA	TGTGCCATCAGTGAGTCGGGCGTCTCCGAGACCCAGTACTTC	CAISESGVSETQYF
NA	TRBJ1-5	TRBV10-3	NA	TGTGCCATCAGTGGCGGCAGTAGCAATCAGCCCCAGCATTTT	CAISGGSSNQPQHF
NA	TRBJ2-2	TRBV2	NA	TGTGCCAGTAAGCCCCTTACAGGGCATAACACCGGGGAGCTGTTTTTT	CASKPLTGHNTGELFF
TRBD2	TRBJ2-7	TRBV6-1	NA	TGTGCCAGCAGGGAAGGGGCGGGGGTCAACGAGCAGTACTTC	CASREGAGVNEQYF
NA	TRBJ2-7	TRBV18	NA	TGTGCCAGCTCTCCCCCCGGGACACTCTACGAGCAGTACTTC	CASSPPGTLYEQYF
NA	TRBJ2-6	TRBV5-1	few	TGCGCCAGCAGCCCCACAGGGAAAGCCTCTGGGGCCAACGTCCTGACTTTC	CASSPTGKASGANVLTF
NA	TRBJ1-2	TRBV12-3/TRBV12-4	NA	TGTGCCAGCAGTACCGCCGGGGGCTACACCTTC	CASSTAGGYTF
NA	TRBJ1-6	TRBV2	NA	TGTGCCAGCAGTGACCAAACAGGGTCTAATTCACCCCTCCACTTT	CASSDQTGSNSPLHF
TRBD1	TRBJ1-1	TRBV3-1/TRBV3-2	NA	TGTGCCAGCAGCCCTCGGGGGAGCGTTTGGACAGGGGGTACTGAAGCTTTCTTT	CASSPRGSVWTGGTEAFF
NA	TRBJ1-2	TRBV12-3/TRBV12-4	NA	TGTGCCAGCTCATTGGGGCGGAACTATGGCTACACCTTC	CASSLGRNYGYTF
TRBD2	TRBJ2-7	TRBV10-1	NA	TGCGCCAGCAGTGAGTCGGGACTATCTCCTCCCTACGAGCAGTACTTC	CASSESGLSPPYEQYF
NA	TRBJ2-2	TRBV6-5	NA	TGTGCCAGCACCCCGGGGGTGTCTAGGGGGGAGCTGTTTTTT	CASTPGVSRGELFF
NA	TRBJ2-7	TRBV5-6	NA	TGTGCCAGCAGCGCTACAGGGTACCGCGAGCAGTACTTC	CASSATGYREQYF
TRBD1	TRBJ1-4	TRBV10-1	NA	TGCGCCAGCACCATCCGGGGCCTCGGGACAGAACATGGCCCAACAACTAATGAAAAACTGTTTTTT	CASTIRGLGTEHGPTTNEKLFF
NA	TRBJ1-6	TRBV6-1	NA	TGTGCCAGCAGTGAAGTGGGGGGATCAAGTCCCCTCCACTTT	CASSEVGGSSPLHF
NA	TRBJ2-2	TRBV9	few	TGTGCCAGCAGCGTTGCGGTTAACACCGGGGAGCTGTTTTTT	CASSVAVNTGELFF
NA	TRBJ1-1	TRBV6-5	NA	TGTGCCAGCAGTTATTCGACGAGGGTCACTGAAGCTTTCTTT	CASSYSTRVTEAFF
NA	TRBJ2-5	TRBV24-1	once	TGTGCCACCAGTGACCCGACAGCGTCCGAGACCCAGTACTTC	CATSDPTASETQYF
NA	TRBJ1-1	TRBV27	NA	TGTGCCAGCCTCAACATGAACACTGAAGCTTTCTTT	CASLNMNTEAFF
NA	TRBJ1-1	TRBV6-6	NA	TGTGCCAGCAGTACCCCAGGGGATACTGAAGCTTTCTTT	CASSTPGDTEAFF
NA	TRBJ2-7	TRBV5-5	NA	TGTGCCAGCAGCTTGGGGAGGGAAGTCGAGCAGTACTTC	CASSLGREVEQYF
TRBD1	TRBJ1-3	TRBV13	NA	TGTGCCAGCAGCGACATAGGACAGGGGGCTGAAAACACCATATATTTT	CASSDIGQGAENTIYF